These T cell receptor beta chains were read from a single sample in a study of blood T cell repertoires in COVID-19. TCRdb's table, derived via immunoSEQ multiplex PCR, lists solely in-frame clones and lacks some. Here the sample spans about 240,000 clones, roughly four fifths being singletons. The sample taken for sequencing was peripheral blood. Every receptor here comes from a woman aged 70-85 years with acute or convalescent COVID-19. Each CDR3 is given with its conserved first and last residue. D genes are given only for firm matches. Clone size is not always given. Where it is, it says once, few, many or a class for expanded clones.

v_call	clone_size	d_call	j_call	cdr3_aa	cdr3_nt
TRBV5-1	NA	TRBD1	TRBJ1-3	CASSHGTAGNTIYF	TGCGCCAGCAGCCACGGGACAGCTGGAAACACCATATATTTT
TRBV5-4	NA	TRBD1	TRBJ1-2	CASSPGQGDGGYTF	TGTGCCAGCAGCCCGGGACAGGGTGATGGTGGCTACACCTTC
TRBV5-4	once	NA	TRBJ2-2	CASSPPNGELFF	TGTGCCAGCAGTCCCCCAAACGGGGAGCTGTTTTTT
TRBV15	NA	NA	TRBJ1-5	CATSRVYELSNQPQHF	TGTGCCACCAGCAGAGTTTACGAACTTAGCAATCAGCCCCAGCATTTT
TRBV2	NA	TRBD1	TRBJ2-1	CASTQGGTGRNEQFF	TGTGCCAGCACACAAGGCGGGACAGGGCGCAATGAGCAGTTCTTC
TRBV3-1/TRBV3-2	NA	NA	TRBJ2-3	CASSQDPGLRADTQYF	TGTGCCAGCAGCCAAGATCCGGGCCTGAGGGCAGATACGCAGTATTTT
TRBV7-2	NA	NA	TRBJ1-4	CASSLMKADNEKLFF	TGTGCCAGCAGCTTGATGAAGGCGGATAATGAAAAACTGTTTTTT
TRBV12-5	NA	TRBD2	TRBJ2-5	CASGLGPGLAASTQYF	TGTGCTAGTGGTTTGGGGCCGGGACTAGCGGCGAGCACCCAGTACTTC
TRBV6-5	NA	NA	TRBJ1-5	CASRGQSNQPQHF	TGTGCCAGCAGAGGACAGTCCAATCAGCCCCAGCATTTT
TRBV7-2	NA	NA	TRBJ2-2	CASSLRLGPGELFF	TGTGCCAGCAGCCTAAGGCTGGGGCCCGGGGAGCTGTTTTTT
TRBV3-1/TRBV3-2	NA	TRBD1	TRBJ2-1	CASSQEGDRVLRWQFF	TGTGCCAGCAGCCAAGAAGGGGACAGGGTGCTCCGGTGGCAGTTCTTC
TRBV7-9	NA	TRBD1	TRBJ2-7	CASSQTGGYEQYF	TGTGCCAGCAGCCAGACAGGGGGCTACGAGCAGTACTTC
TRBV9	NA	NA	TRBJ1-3	CASEPGTGNTIYF	TGTGCCAGCGAACCAGGTACTGGAAACACCATATATTTT
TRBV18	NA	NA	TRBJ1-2	CASSPDRSSYGYTF	TGTGCCAGCTCCCCCGACAGAAGCAGCTATGGCTACACCTTC
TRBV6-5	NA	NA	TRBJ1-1	CASIGDTRGTEAFF	TGTGCCAGCATTGGGGATACAAGGGGCACTGAAGCTTTCTTT
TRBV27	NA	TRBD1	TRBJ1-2	CASSFLTGGGGYTF	TGTGCCAGCAGTTTCCTAACAGGGGGCGGGGGCTACACCTTC
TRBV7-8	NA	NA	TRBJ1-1	CASSEGTRNTEAFF	TGTGCCAGCAGCGAAGGGACACGCAACACTGAAGCTTTCTTT
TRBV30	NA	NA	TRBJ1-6	CAWTETGTRAPLHF	TGTGCCTGGACTGAAACGGGTACTAGGGCACCCCTCCACTTT
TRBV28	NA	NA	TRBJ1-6	CASSPPLQGFFKNSPLHF	TGTGCCAGCAGTCCACCTCTACAGGGTTTTTTTAAGAATTCACCCCTCCACTTT
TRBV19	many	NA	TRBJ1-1	CASSMGVLTEAFF	TGTGCCAGTAGTATGGGAGTTCTCACTGAAGCTTTCTTT
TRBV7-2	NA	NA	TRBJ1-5	CASSFDSFGNQPQHF	TGTGCCAGCAGCTTTGACAGTTTCGGCAATCAGCCCCAGCATTTT
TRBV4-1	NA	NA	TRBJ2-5	CASSQDLGGPETQYF	TGCGCCAGCAGCCAAGATCTCGGGGGGCCCGAGACCCAGTACTTC
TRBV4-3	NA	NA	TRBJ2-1	CASSQDGQGSNEQFF	TGCGCCAGCAGCCAAGATGGGCAGGGAAGCAATGAGCAGTTCTTC
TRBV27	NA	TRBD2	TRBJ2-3	CASTTGLAGEIDTQYF	TGTGCCAGCACCACGGGACTAGCGGGGGAAATAGATACGCAGTATTTT
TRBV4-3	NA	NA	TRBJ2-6	CASSQERSGANVLTF	TGCGCCAGCAGCCAAGAGAGGTCTGGGGCCAACGTCCTGACTTTC
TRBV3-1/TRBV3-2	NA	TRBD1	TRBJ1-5	CASSPWDRRNQPQHF	TGTGCCAGCAGCCCCTGGGACAGGCGCAATCAGCCCCAGCATTTT
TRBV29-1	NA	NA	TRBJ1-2	CSVDGVDYGYTF	TGCAGCGTTGACGGGGTGGACTATGGCTACACCTTC
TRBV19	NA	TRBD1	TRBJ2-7	CASSLTSRDSYEQYF	TGTGCCAGTAGTCTGACGTCCCGGGACAGCTACGAGCAGTACTTC
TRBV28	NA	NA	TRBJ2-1	CASRQGGYNEQFF	TGTGCCAGCAGACAGGGCGGGTACAATGAGCAGTTCTTC
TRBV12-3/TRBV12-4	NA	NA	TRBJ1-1	CASRSQPGLEAFF	TGTGCCAGCAGATCCCAACCTGGGCTTGAAGCTTTCTTT
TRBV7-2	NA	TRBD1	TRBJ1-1	CASSTRQGAYTEAFF	TGTGCCAGCAGCACTCGACAGGGGGCCTACACTGAAGCTTTCTTT
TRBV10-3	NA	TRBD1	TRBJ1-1	CAIAGQGDQNTEAFF	TGTGCCATCGCGGGACAGGGGGACCAAAACACTGAAGCTTTCTTT
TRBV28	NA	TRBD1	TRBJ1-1	CASTDPGGKAFF	TGTGCCAGCACCGACCCAGGGGGCAAGGCTTTCTTT
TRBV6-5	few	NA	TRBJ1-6	CASSSGLILHF	TGTGCCAGCAGCTCCGGACTTATCCTCCACTTT
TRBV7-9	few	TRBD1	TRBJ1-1	CASSTGARNTEAFF	TGTGCCAGCAGCACAGGGGCTAGGAACACTGAAGCTTTCTTT
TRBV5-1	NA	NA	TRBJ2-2	CASSSGQNTGELFF	TGCGCCAGCAGCTCGGGACAGAACACCGGGGAGCTGTTTTTT
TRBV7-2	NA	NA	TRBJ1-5	CASSLGGGAQQPQHF	TGTGCCAGCAGCTTAGGAGGGGGGGCACAGCAGCCCCAGCATTTT
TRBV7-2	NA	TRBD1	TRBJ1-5	CASASSGQGIEPQHF	TGTGCCAGCGCATCCTCCGGACAGGGTATAGAGCCCCAGCATTTT
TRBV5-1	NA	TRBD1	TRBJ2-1	CASSAGQGAGNEQFF	TGCGCCAGCAGCGCTGGACAGGGGGCCGGCAATGAGCAGTTCTTC
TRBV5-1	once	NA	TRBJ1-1	CASSLGRENTEAFF	TGCGCCAGCAGCTTAGGACGGGAGAACACTGAAGCTTTCTTT
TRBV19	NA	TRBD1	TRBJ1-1	CASSIDTRNAGNRGHTEAFF	TGTGCCAGTAGTATCGATACTAGGAATGCGGGAAACAGGGGCCACACTGAAGCTTTCTTT
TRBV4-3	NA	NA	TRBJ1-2	CASSQAWLQNYGYTF	TGCGCCAGCAGCCAAGCGTGGTTACAGAACTATGGCTACACCTTC
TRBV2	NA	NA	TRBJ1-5	CASSDSRRVAQPQHF	TGTGCCAGCAGTGATTCCAGGAGGGTGGCTCAGCCCCAGCATTTT
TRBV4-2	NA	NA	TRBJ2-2	CASSQKAQGKNTGELFF	TGTGCCAGCAGCCAAAAAGCGCAGGGAAAGAACACCGGGGAGCTGTTTTTT
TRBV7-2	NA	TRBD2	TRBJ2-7	CASTGLAGYEQYF	TGTGCCAGCACCGGACTAGCGGGCTACGAGCAGTACTTC
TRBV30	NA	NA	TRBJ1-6	CAWTPQGSYNSPLHF	TGTGCCTGGACACCCCAGGGGAGTTATAATTCACCCCTCCACTTT
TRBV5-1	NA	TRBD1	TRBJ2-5	CASSPKQTGGTRGETQYF	TGCGCCAGCAGCCCGAAACAGACAGGGGGTACCCGCGGGGAGACCCAGTACTTC
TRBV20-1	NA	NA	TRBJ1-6	CSASNRERYNSPLHF	TGCAGTGCTAGTAATCGGGAGAGGTATAATTCACCCCTCCACTTT
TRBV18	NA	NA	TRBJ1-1	CASSPRTATEAFF	TGTGCCAGCTCACCACGAACTGCCACTGAAGCTTTCTTT
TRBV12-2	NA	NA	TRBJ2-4	CASRLEGTRITKNIQYF	TGTGCAAGTCGCTTAGAAGGGACTAGAATAACCAAAAACATTCAGTACTTC
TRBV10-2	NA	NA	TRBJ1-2	CASSESFGRGNGYTF	TGCGCCAGCAGTGAGTCGTTCGGGAGAGGGAATGGCTACACCTTC
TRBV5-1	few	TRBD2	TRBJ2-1	CASSLVQSGTGGEQFF	TGCGCCAGCAGCTTGGTTCAATCAGGGACGGGGGGTGAGCAGTTCTTC
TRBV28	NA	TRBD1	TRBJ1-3	CASRKTGGNGNTIYF	TGTGCCAGCAGAAAAACAGGGGGAAATGGAAACACCATATATTTT